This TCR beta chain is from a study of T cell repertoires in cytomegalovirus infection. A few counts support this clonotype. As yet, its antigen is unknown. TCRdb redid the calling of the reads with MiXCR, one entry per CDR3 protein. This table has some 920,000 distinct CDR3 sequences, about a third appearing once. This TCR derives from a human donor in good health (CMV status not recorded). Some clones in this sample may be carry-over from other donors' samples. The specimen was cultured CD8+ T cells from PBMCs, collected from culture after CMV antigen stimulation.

The CDR3 DNA is TGTGCCAGCAGCTTAGCTCGCGGGCGAGGTGAAGCTTTCTTT. It specifies CASSLARGRGEAFF. This chain uses TRBV11-2 with TRBJ1-1; D ambiguous. V lost 1 base, J lost 7 bases, and 13 bases lay in between. Germline-derived CDR1 and CDR2 are SGHAT and FQNNGV. This CDR3 comprises 14 residues.